The text below deals with one T cell receptor beta chain. Its antigen specificity is not known. No quality values exist for individual bases; no much larger clone is one base distant. Libraries were built with the immunoSEQ multiplex PCR assay. RNA was extracted from all samples and reverse transcribed into cDNA as template for TCR sequencing. First-strand cDNA was synthesized using SuperScript III with a 2:1 mix of oligo-dT and random hexamers. A synthetic immune receptor repertoire was used to assess amplification bias, and residual bias was removed computationally. Turning to the authors' computational methods: Raw reads were preprocessed for error removal, and CDR3 was defined according to IMGT conventions as running from the conserved cysteine to phenylalanine. Clonality was computed by normalizing Shannon entropy by log2 of the number of productive unique TCRs and subtracting the result from 1. Whether each scalp clone was CD4 or CD8 was inferred by checking scalp TCRbeta sequences against the CD4 and CD8 repertoires from sorted blood. Drawn from immuneACCESS, this table holds only the in-frame rearrangements with V and J called that TCRdb kept. Clones are partly lost; checked studies trace under half to an unresolved V gene and leave the rest unexplained. The DNA gave D and trimming, while V, J and clone size come from that table. For this sample there are 120,000 to 150,000 clones; approximately 50% appear just once. Roughly 6.8% of the sample comes from the top ten.

V is shortened by 3 bases, J by 4 bases, and the region joining them spans 15 bases. CDR1 MNHEY and CDR2 SMNVEV are derived from the germline V gene (reference sequence). Spanning cysteine to phenylalanine, the CDR3 consists of 15 amino acids. Just CDR3 DNA is preserved here, 45 bases in frame from base 1. From alopecia areata patients, peripheral blood was collected along with lesional scalp punch biopsies. PBMCs were separated by density centrifugation and stained for CD3, CD4 and CD8, after which CD4+ and CD8+ T cells were sorted on a FACSAria. This sample was included in a study of CD8+ T cells in alopecia areata (dated by TCRdb to 2016 to 2018). For context, the study as a whole: The treated patients, all with moderate-to-severe alopecia areata, were enrolled in an open-label pilot trial of oral tofacitinib given at 5 to 10 mg twice daily. Tofacitinib was given for 6 to 18 months, followed by 6 months of follow-up off drug to assess delayed response and recurrence. High-throughput TCRbeta sequencing was used to examine T cell clonal expansion in alopecia areata in both the C3H/HeJ mouse model and human patients. Human TCRbeta sequencing covered scalp tissue and sorted CD4+ and CD8+ peripheral blood T cells from patchy and totalis/universalis alopecia areata patients and healthy controls. Patients on tofacitinib were biopsied at baseline and after 4 and 24 weeks of treatment, and several of the patients also had a later scalp biopsy. Scalp clonality was compared among normal scalp (n=4), patchy alopecia areata scalp (n=8), and alopecia totalis/universalis scalp (n=8). RNA was extracted with the PAXgene miRNA kit for fixed scalp, the miRNeasy kit for PBMCs, and the RNeasy kit for mouse skin. TCRbeta CDR3 regions were amplified by immunoSEQ multiplex PCR with 35 Vbeta forward and 13 Jbeta reverse primers. Summary of the overall study and its limitations: Higher clonality and more expanded CD8+ clones were observed in lesional scalp than in normal scalp, particularly in alopecia totalis/universalis, a finding suggestive of antigenic drive. Resident alphabeta T cells in normal human skin are also sequenced, complicating scalp TCR repertoire analysis, unlike mouse skin dominated by gammadelta T cells. TCR sequences shared between patients were less clear than in mice, possibly partly because of HLA diversity in the patient population.

The chain uses TRBV27 and TRBJ1-2; the best D guess is TRBD1, with 6 bases matching. The receptor was isolated from a human donor with alopecia areata. Sequenced sample: CD4+ T cells sorted from blood. The CDR3 region: CASSFGQGRIYGYTF. The DNA is TGTGCCAGCAGTTTTGGCCAGGGGCGAATCTATGGCTACACCTTC.